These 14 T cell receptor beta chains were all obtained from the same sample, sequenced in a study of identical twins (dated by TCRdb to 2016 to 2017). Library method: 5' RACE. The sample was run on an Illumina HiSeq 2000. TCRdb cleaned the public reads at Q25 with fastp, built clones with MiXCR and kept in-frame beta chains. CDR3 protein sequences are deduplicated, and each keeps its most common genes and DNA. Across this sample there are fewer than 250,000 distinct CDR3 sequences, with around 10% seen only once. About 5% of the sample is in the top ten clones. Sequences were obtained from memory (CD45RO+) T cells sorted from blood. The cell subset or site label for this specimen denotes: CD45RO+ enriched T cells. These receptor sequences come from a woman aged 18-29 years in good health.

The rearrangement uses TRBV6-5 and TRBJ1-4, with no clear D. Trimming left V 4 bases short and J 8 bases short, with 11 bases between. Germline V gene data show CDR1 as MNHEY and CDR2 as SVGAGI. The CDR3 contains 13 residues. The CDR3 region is CASSFSSGEKLFF. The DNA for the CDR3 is TGTGCCAGCAGTTTCTCTTCGGGGGAAAAACTGTTTTTT.

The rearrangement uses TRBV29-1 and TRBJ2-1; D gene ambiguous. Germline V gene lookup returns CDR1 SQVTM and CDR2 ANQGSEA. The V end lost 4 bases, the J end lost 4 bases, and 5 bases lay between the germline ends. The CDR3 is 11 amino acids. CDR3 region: CSVAPYNEQFF. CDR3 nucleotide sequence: TGCAGCGTTGCCCCTTACAATGAGCAGTTCTTC.

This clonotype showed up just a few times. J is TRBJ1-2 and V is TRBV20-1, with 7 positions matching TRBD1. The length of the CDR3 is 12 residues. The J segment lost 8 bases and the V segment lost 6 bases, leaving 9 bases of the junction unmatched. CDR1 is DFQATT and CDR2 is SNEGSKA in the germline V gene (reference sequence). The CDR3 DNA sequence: TGCAGTGCGAGACAGGGCTGGGTGGGCTACACCTTC. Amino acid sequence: CSARQGWVGYTF.

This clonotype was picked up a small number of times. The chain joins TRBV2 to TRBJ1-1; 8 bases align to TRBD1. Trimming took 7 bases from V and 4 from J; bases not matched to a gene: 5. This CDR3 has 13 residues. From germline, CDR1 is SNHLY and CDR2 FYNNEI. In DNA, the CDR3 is TGTGCCAGCATGGGCAGGGGGCTCACTGAAGCTTTCTTT. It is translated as CASMGRGLTEAFF.

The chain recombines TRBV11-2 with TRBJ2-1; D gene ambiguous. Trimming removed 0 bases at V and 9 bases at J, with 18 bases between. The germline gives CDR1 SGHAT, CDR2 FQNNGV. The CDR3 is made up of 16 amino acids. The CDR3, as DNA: TGTGCCAGCAGCTTAGATCCCTCCTCGTCGTTAGGTGAGCAGTTCTTC. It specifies CASSLDPSSSLGEQFF. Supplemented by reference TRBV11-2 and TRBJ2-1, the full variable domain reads EAGVAQSPRYKIIEKRQSVAFWCNPISGHATLYWYQQILGQGPKLLIQFQNNGVVDDSQLPKDRFSAERLKGVDSTLKIQPAKLEDSAVYLCASSLDPSSSLGEQFFGPGTRLTVL.

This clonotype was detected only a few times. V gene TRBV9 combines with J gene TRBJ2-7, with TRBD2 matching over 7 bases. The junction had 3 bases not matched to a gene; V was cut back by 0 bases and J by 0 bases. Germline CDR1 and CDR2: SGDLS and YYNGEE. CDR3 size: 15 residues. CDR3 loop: CASSVASGDSYEQYF. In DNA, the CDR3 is TGTGCCAGCAGCGTAGCTAGCGGTGACTCCTACGAGCAGTACTTC.

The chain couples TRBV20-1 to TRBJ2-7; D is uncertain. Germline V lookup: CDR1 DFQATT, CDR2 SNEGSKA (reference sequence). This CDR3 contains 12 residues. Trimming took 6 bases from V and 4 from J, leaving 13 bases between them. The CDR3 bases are TGCAGTGCCGAGGCTACCTCGTACGAGCAGTACTTC. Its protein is CSAEATSYEQYF.

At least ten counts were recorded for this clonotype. In DNA form, the CDR3 reads TGTGCCAGCAGCGAGTACAGCTACACAGATACGCAGTATTTT. This codes for CASSEYSYTDTQYF. The chain uses TRBV11-3 and TRBJ2-3; D gene uncertain. Germline V gives CDR1 SGHNT, CDR2 YENEEA. This CDR3 region has 14 residues. V was shortened by 5 bases and J by 2 bases, with 11 bases between the two germline ends.

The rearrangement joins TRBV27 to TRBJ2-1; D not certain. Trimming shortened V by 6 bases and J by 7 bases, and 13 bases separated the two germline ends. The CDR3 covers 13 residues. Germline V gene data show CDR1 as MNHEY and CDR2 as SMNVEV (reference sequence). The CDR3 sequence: CASRFTWGNEQFF. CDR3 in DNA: TGTGCCAGCAGATTTACGTGGGGTAATGAGCAGTTCTTC.

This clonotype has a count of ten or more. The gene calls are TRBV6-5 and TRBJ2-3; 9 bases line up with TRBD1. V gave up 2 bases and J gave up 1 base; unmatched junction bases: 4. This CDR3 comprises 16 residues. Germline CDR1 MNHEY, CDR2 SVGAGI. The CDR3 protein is CASSYQDRGRTDTQYF. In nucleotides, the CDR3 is TGTGCCAGCAGTTACCAGGACAGGGGCCGCACAGATACGCAGTATTTT.

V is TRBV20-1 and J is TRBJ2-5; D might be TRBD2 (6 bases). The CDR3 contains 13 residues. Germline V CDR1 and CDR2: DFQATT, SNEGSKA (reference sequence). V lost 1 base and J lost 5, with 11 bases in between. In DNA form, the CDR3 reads TGCAGTGCTAGAGGGGGGGATTGGGAGACCCAGTACTTC. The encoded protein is CSARGGDWETQYF.

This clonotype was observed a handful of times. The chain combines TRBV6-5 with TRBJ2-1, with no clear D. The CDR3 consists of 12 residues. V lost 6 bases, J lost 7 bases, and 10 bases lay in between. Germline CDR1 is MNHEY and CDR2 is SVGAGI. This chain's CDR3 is CASSTQGNEQFF. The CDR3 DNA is TGTGCCAGCAGCACCCAAGGAAATGAGCAGTTCTTC.

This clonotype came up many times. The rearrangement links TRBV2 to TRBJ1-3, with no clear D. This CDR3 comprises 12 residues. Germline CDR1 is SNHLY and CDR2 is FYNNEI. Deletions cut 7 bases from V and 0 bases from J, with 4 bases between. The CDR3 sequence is CASTASGNTIYF. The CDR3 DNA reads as TGTGCCAGCACAGCCTCTGGAAACACCATATATTTT.

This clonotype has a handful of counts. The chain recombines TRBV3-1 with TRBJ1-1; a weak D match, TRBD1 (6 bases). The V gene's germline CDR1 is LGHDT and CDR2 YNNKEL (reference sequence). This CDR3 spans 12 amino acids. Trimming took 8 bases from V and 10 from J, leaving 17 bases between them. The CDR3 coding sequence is TGTGCCAGCGAGTCCGACAGGATGGGAGCTTTCTTT. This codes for CASESDRMGAFF.